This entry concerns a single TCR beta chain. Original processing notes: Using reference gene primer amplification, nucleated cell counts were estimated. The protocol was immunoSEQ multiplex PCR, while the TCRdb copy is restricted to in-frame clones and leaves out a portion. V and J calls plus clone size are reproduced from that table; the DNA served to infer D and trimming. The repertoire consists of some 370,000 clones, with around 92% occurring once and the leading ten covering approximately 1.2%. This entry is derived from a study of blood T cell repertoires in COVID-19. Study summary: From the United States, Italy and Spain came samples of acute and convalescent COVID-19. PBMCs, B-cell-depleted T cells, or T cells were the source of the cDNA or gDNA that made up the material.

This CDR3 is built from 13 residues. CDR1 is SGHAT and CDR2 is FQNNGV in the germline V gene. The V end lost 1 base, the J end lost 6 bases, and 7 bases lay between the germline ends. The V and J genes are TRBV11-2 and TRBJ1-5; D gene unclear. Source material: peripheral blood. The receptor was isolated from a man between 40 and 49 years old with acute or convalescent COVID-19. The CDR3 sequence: CASSLGAGQPQHF. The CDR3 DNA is TGTGCCAGCAGCTTAGGCGCGGGTCAGCCCCAGCATTTT.